The 7 T cell receptor beta chains in this list originate from one sample, sequenced in a study of shared T cell receptors in the human thymus (dated by TCRdb to about 2021). Library construction relied on the immunoSEQ multiplex PCR assay. In its TCRdb copy, this immuneACCESS table keeps in-frame sequences only and misses some clones. Where compared with another copy, unresolved V genes explain less than half of these, and the others have no known cause. Across this sample there are approximately 760,000 clones, with 80% to 90% seen only once. The top ten constitute roughly 0.01% of the sample. The same data also contributed to another study, on human thymus T cells.

The sample taken for sequencing was thymocytes. All receptors derive from a girl less than two years old with a congenital heart defect. Donor details come from another sample of the same person, matched by shared clones.

This clone was observed a single time. The chain is built from TRBV5-6 and TRBJ1-6; D is ambiguous. CDR1 and CDR2 from the germline V gene are SGHDT and YYEEEE. Between the trimmed V and J ends, which lost 3 bases and 17 bases, there was a span of 24 bases. The CDR3 runs 15 residues. The CDR3 region is CASSSYPKRPCFFHF. CDR3 nucleotides: TGTGCCAGCAGCTCCTACCCTAAGCGCCCCTGTTTTTTCCACTTT.

The chain couples TRBV27 to TRBJ2-7; 8 nucleotides agree with TRBD1. The CDR3 has 19 residues. The J segment lost 5 bases and the V segment lost 0 bases, leaving 18 bases of the junction unmatched. Germline CDR1 and CDR2: MNHEY and SMNVEV (reference sequence). The CDR3 protein is CASSLSARYRGINRHEQYF. CDR3 nucleotide sequence: TGTGCCAGCAGTTTATCCGCACGGTACAGGGGGATCAATCGTCACGAGCAGTACTTC.

The chain couples TRBV30 to TRBJ2-7; 7 nucleotides match TRBD1. The V gene end was trimmed by 0 bases and the J gene end by 7 bases; junction bases not matched to a gene: 18. The CDR3 loop spans 17 amino acids. In germline, CDR1 is GTSNPN, CDR2 SVGIG (reference sequence). The CDR3 nucleotides are TGTGCCTGGAGTGTACAAACCGACAGGGTTTTGGGATGGGAGCAGTACTTC. Amino acid sequence: CAWSVQTDRVLGWEQYF.

The rearrangement uses TRBV27 and TRBJ1-2; TRBD1 is a possible D gene (5 bases). This CDR3 comprises 14 residues. Germline V lookup: CDR1 MNHEY, CDR2 SMNVEV (reference sequence). Trimming stripped 3 bases from V and 7 bases from J, with 15 bases between. CDR3 nucleotides: TGTGCCAGCAGTTTTTCAGGGCAGATGGGTGGCTACACCTTC. As protein: CASSFSGQMGGYTF.

The rearrangement uses TRBV29-1 and TRBJ2-3; D possibly corresponds to TRBD2 (6 bases). Trimming removed 6 bases at V and 8 bases at J, with 9 bases between. Per the germline V gene, CDR1 is SQVTM and CDR2 is ANQGSEA. The CDR3 has 10 amino acids. The CDR3 DNA sequence: TGCAGCGTGGGGGGTACTACGCAGTATTTT. Its translation is CSVGGTTQYF.

V is TRBV6-6 and J is TRBJ1-2; 7 nucleotides line up with TRBD1. Germline-derived CDR1 and CDR2 are MNHNY and SVGAGI (reference sequence). Germline trimming cut 8 bases from V and 3 bases from J; bases unmatched to any gene: 9. The CDR3 contains 14 residues. This CDR3 reads CASAPRGPYYGYTF. CDR3 coding DNA: TGTGCCAGCGCCCCGAGGGGGCCCTACTATGGCTACACCTTC.

The J gene is TRBJ1-1, the V gene TRBV11-2; D gene unclear. V gave up 1 base and J gave up 2 bases, with 8 bases separating them. Per germline, CDR1 SGHAT and CDR2 FQNNGV. The CDR3 extends over 14 amino acids. DNA of the CDR3: TGTGCCAGCAGCTTAGGTGGCCAAAACACTGAAGCTTTCTTT. It specifies CASSLGGQNTEAFF.